One T cell receptor (beta chain) is described in this entry. Germline lookup yields CDR1 GTSNPN and CDR2 SVGIG (reference sequence). Trimming took 5 bases from V and 8 from J, leaving 12 bases between them. The CDR3 runs 11 residues. This table comes from immunoSEQ multiplex PCR, and its TCRdb copy is limited to in-frame clones, with some not included. This table holds 40,000 to 55,000 clones, about three quarters found once. The entry originates in a study of T cell responses to AZD1222 COVID-19 vaccine. The V call is TRBV30, the J call TRBJ1-2; D is possibly TRBD1 (5 bases). This receptor was taken from an adult in good health. The sample consisted of peripheral blood, taken on day 0 of AZD1222 vaccination. The DNA of the CDR3 is TGTGCCTGGTCTAGGGGTGGAGGCTACACCTTC. Its protein is CAWSRGGGYTF.